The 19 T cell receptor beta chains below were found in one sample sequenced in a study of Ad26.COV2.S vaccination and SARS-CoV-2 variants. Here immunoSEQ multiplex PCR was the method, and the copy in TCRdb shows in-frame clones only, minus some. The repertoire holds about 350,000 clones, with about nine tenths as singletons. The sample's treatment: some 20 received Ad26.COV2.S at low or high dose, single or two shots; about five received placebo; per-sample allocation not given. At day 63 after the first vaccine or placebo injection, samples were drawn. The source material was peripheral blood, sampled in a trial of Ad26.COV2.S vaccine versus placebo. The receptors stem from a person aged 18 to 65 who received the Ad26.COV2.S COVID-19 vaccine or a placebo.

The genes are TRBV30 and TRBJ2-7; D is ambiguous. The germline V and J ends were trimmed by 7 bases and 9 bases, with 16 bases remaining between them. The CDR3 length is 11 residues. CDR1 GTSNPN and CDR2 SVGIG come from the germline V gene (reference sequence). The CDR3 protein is CAYQSPTRQYF. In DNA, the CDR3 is TGTGCCTACCAAAGTCCGACCCGGCAGTACTTC.

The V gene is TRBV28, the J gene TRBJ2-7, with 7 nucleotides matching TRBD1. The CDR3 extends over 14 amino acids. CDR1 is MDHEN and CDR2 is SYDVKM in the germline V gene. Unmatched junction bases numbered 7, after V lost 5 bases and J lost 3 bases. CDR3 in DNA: TGTGCCAGCAGTAATCCGGGACAGTTCTACGAGCAGTACTTC. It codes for CASSNPGQFYEQYF.

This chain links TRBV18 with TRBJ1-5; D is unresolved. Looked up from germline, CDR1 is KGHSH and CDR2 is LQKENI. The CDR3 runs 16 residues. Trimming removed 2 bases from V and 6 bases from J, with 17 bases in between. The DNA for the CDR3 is TGTGCCAGCTCACCAGGTGGTGGTGACGGAGGTCAGCCCCAGCATTTT. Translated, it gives CASSPGGGDGGQPQHF.

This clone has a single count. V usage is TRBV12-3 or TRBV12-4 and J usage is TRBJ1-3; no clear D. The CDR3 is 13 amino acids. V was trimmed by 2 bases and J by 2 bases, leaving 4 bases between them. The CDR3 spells CASSLRAGNTIYF. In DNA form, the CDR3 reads TGTGCCAGCAGTTTAAGGGCTGGAAACACCATATATTTT.

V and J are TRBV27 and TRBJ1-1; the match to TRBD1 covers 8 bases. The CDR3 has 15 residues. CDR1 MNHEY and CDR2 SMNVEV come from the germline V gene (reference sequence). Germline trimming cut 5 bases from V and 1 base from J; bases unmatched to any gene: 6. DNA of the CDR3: TGTGCCAGCAGTCCCTCAGGGGGCTGGAACACTGAAGCTTTCTTT. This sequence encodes CASSPSGGWNTEAFF.

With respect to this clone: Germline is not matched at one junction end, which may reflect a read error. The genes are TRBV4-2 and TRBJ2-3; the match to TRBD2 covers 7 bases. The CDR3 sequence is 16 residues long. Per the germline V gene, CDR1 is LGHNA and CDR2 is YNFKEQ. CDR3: CASRQGKAGSTDTQYF. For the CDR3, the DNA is TGTGCCAGCCGCCAGGGCAAAGCGGGGAGCACAGATACGCAGTATTTT.

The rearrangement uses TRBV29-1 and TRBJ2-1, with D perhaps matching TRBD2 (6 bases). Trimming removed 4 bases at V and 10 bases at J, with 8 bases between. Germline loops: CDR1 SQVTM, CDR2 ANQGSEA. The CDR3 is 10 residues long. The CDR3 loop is CSVAGDEQFF. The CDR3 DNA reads TGCAGCGTTGCGGGAGACGAGCAGTTCTTC.

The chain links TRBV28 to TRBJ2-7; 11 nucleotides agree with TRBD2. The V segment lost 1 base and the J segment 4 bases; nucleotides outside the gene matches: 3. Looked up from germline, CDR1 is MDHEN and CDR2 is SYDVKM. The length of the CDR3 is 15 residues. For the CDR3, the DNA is TGTGCCAGCAGTTTATTGTTAGCGGGGGGGTACGAGCAGTACTTC. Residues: CASSLLLAGGYEQYF.

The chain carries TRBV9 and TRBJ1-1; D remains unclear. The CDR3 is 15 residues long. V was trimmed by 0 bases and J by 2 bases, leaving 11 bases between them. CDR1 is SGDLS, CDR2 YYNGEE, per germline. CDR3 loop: CASSVGHGINTEAFF. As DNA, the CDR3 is TGTGCCAGCAGCGTAGGGCACGGGATAAACACTGAAGCTTTCTTT.

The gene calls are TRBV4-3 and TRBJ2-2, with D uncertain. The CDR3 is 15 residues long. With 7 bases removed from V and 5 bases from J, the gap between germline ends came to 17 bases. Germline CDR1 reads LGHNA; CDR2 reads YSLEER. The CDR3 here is CASTADLLRTGELFF. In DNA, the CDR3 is TGCGCCAGCACCGCGGACCTGTTGCGTACCGGGGAGCTGTTTTTT.

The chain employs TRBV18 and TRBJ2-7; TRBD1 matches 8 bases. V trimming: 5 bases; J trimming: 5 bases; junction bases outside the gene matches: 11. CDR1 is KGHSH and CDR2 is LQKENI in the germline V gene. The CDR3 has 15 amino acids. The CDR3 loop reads CASSTFGQGTNEQYF. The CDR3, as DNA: TGTGCCAGCTCAACCTTCGGACAGGGAACAAACGAGCAGTACTTC.

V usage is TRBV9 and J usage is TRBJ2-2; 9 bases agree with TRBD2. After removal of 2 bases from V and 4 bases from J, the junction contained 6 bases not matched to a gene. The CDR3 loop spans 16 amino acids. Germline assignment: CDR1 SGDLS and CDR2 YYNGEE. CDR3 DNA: TGTGCCAGCAGCGTGGTGACTAGCGGCTCCACCGGGGAGCTGTTTTTT. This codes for CASSVVTSGSTGELFF.

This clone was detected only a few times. This CDR3 reads CASSIQDGSYEQYF. CDR3 nucleotides: TGTGCCAGCAGCATACAGGACGGCTCCTACGAGCAGTACTTC. The chain carries TRBV7-6 and TRBJ2-7, with D possibly being TRBD1 (5 bases). The CDR3 covers 14 residues. Trimming cost V 5 bases and J 0 bases, with 11 bases left between them. Germline CDR1 is SGHVS and CDR2 is FNYEAQ.

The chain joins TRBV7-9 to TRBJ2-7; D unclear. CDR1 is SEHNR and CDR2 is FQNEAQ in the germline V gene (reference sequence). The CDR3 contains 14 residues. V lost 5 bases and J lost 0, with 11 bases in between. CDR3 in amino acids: CASSLPAFSYEQYF. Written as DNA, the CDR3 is TGTGCCAGCAGCCTCCCCGCCTTCTCCTACGAGCAGTACTTC.

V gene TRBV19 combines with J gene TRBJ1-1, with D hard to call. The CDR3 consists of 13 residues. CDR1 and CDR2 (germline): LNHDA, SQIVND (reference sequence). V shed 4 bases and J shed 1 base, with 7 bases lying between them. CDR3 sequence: CASSKSQNTEAFF. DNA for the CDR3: TGTGCCAGTAGTAAAAGTCAGAACACTGAAGCTTTCTTT.

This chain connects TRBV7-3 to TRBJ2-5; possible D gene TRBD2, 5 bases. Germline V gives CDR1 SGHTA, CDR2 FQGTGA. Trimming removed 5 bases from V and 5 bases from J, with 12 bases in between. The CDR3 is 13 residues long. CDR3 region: CASSPRDSETQYF. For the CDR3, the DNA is TGTGCCAGCAGCCCCCGGGATAGCGAGACCCAGTACTTC. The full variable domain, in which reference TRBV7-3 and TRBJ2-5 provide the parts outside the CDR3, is GAGVSQTPSNKVTEKGKYVELRCDPISGHTALYWYRQSLGQGPEFLIYFQGTGAADDSGLPNDRFFAVRPEGSVSTLKIQRTERGDSAVYLCASSPRDSETQYFGPGTRLLVL.

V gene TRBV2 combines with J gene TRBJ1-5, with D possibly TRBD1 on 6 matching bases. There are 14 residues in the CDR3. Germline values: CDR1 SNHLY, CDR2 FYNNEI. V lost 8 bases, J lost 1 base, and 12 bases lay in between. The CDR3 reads CASQAGASNQPQHF. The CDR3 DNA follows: TGTGCCAGCCAAGCAGGGGCCAGCAATCAGCCCCAGCATTTT.

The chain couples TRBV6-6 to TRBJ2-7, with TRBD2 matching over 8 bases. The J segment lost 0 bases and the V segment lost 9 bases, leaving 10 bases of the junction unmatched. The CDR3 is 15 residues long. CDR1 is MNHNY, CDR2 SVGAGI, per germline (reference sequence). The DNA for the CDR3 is TGTGCCAGTCTGATCGGGGGGGAGGGCTCCTACGAGCAGTACTTC. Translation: CASLIGGEGSYEQYF.

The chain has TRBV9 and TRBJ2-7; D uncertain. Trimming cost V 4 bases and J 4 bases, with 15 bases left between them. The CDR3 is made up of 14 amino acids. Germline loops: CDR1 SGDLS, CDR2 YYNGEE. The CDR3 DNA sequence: TGTGCCAGCAGCCTAAACGTCGGTCGGTACGAGCAGTACTTC. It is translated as CASSLNVGRYEQYF.